The 6 T cell receptor beta chains presented below share a single source sample, sequenced in a study of identical twins. TCRdb used MiXCR to reprocess the 5' RACE reads, holding one entry per CDR3 protein. In the table there are 1,800,000 or so distinct CDR3 sequences, about 32% of which are singletons. Sequencing was carried out using cord blood. The receptors derive from a newborn girl in good health.

This clonotype has a handful of counts. The chain recombines TRBV6-4 with TRBJ2-1, with D perhaps being TRBD1 or TRBD2 (5 bases each). With 4 bases removed from V and 2 bases from J, the gap between germline ends came to 12 bases. The germline V gene encodes CDR1 MRHNA and CDR2 SNTAGT. CDR3 size: 15 residues. The CDR3 coding sequence is TGTGCCAGCAGTGTCGTATCGGGGCCCTACAATGAGCAGTTCTTC. This sequence encodes CASSVVSGPYNEQFF.

This clonotype has just a few counts. The gene calls are TRBV20-1 and TRBJ2-1; 9 nucleotides agree with TRBD2. This CDR3 region has 17 residues. J lost 0 bases, V lost 0 bases, and 6 bases had no gene match. Per the germline V gene, CDR1 is DFQATT and CDR2 is SNEGSKA (reference sequence). The CDR3, as DNA: TGCAGTGCTAGAGATGGGGCGGGAGGGGGCTCCTACAATGAGCAGTTCTTC. Protein product: CSARDGAGGGSYNEQFF.

The V call is TRBV6-5, the J call TRBJ2-1; D unclear. Near its end, the DNA agrees better with TRBJ2-7, so the J call may be wrong. CDR1 MNHEY and CDR2 SVGAGI come from the germline V gene. The CDR3 covers 13 residues. The CDR3 region is CASSYISNNEQYF. CDR3 nucleotides: TGTGCCAGCAGTTACATCTCAAACAATGAGCAGTACTTC.

This chain joins TRBV20-1 and TRBJ2-3; 10 nucleotides align to TRBD2. Trimming cost V 0 bases and J 4 bases; bases outside gene matches: 7. Germline CDR1 and CDR2: DFQATT and SNEGSKA (reference sequence). CDR3 length: 16 residues. As DNA, the CDR3 is TGCAGTGCTAGAGAAGTGTGGCTAGCGGGAGCAGATACGCAGTATTTT. Its translation: CSAREVWLAGADTQYF.

The rearrangement joins TRBV10-3 to TRBJ1-2; TRBD1 is a possible D gene (5 bases). Trimming pared 7 bases from V and 3 bases from J, leaving 12 bases between. The germline gives CDR1 ENHRY, CDR2 SYGVKD. CDR3 size: 13 residues. In DNA form, the CDR3 reads TGTGCCATCATGGGGGAGTTACACTATGGCTACACCTTC. Translating gives CAIMGELHYGYTF.

This clonotype has a handful of counts. The chain joins TRBV4-2 to TRBJ1-2; no clear D. V was shortened by 0 bases and J by 2 bases, with 10 bases between the two germline ends. Germline V gene data show CDR1 as LGHNA and CDR2 as YNFKEQ. The CDR3 has 15 amino acids. The CDR3 nucleotides are TGTGCCAGCAGCCAAGATCCGGATCCGAACTATGGCTACACCTTC. It yields the protein CASSQDPDPNYGYTF.